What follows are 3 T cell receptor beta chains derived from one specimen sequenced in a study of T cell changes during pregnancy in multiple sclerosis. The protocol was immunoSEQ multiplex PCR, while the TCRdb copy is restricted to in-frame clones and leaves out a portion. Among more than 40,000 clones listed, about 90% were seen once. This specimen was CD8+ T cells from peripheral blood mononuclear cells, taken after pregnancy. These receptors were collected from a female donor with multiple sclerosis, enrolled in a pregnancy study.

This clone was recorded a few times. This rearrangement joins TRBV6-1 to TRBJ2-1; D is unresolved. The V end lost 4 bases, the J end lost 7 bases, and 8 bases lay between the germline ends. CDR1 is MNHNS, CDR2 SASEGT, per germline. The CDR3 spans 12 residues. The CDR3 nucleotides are TGTGCCAGCAGTGTGACCGGGAATGAGCAGTTCTTC. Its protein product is CASSVTGNEQFF.

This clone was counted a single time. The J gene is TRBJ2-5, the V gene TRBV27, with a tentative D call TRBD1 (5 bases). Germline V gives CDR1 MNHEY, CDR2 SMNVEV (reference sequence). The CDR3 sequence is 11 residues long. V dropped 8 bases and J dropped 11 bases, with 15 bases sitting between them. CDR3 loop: CASGTGFEQYF. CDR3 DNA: TGTGCCAGCGGAACAGGTTTTGAGCAGTACTTC.

The CDR3 here is CASSATGSTDTQYF. The CDR3, as DNA: TGTGCCAGCAGCGCCACCGGGAGCACAGATACGCAGTATTTT. The gene calls are TRBV9 and TRBJ2-3; D gene unclear. V lost 3 bases and J lost 0, with 8 bases in between. CDR3 length equals 14 residues. Germline V lookup: CDR1 SGDLS, CDR2 YYNGEE.